This T cell receptor (beta chain) was profiled in a study of human T cells and chemical hapten exposure. V trimming: 5 bases; J trimming: 6 bases; junction bases outside the gene matches: 10. Germline CDR1 is DFQATT and CDR2 is SNEGSKA (reference sequence). This CDR3 spans 15 amino acids. Study results and caveats: There was a positive correlation between PT1 expanded TCR counts and patch test score.

MiXCR, applied by TCRdb to the RACE reads, yields one record per CDR3 protein. The sample yields around 330,000 distinct CDR3 sequences, around 5.5% seen once. The time point is: pre-sensitization, week 0. Regarding treatment: therapeutic diphenylcyclopropenone sensitization with weekly scalp DPC. This clonotype was seen more than once but under ten times. Its cognate antigen is unknown. This TCR came from a young woman with alopecia areata. Some clones in this sample may be carry-over from other donors' samples. Sequencing used whole blood, obtained in connection with sensitization to the hapten diphenylcyclopropenone (DPC). V gene TRBV20-1 combines with J gene TRBJ1-5, with 10 bases aligning to TRBD1. In DNA, the CDR3 is TGCAGTGCTGTTTCCCCGGGACAGGGGTTTCAGCCCCAGCATTTT. This translates into CSAVSPGQGFQPQHF.